The sample holds one count of the clone carrying this TCR beta chain. This CDR3 has 16 amino acids. Looked up from germline, CDR1 is DFQATT and CDR2 is SNEGSKA (reference sequence). The J segment lost 4 bases and the V segment lost 1 base, leaving 10 bases of the junction unmatched. With a J-beta primer mix and a sample-barcoded 5' primer, a second PCR ran roughly 6 to 12 cycles. TCRdb processed the 5' RACE reads anew with MiXCR; each CDR3 protein has one entry. The sample has more than 1 million distinct CDR3 sequences, 40% to 55% seen once. The sample originates from a study of blood T cells in healthy people across ages.

Source material: blood. The TCR was taken from a woman between 55 and 75 years old in good health. The V and J genes are TRBV20-1 and TRBJ2-5; TRBD2 aligns across 9 bases. The CDR3, as DNA: TGCAGTGCTAGAGGCCTCCAGCGGGAGGTAGGAGAGACCCAGTACTTC. Translation gives CSARGLQREVGETQYF.